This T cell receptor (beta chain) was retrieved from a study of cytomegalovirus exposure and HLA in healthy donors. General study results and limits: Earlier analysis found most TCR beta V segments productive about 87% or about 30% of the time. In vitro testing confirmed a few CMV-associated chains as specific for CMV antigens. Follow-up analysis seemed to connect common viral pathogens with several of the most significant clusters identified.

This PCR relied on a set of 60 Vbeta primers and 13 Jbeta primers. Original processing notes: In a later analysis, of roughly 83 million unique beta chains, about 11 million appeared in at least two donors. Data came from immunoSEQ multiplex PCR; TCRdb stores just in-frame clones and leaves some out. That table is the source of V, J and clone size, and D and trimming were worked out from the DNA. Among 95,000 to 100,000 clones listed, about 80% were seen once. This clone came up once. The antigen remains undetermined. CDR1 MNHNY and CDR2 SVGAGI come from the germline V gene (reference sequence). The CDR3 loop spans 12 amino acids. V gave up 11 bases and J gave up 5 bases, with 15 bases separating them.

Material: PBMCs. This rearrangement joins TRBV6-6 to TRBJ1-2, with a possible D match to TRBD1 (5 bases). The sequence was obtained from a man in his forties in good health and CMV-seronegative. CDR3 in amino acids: CAVGEEYYGYTF. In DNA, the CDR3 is TGTGCCGTGGGGGAGGAATATTATGGCTACACCTTC.